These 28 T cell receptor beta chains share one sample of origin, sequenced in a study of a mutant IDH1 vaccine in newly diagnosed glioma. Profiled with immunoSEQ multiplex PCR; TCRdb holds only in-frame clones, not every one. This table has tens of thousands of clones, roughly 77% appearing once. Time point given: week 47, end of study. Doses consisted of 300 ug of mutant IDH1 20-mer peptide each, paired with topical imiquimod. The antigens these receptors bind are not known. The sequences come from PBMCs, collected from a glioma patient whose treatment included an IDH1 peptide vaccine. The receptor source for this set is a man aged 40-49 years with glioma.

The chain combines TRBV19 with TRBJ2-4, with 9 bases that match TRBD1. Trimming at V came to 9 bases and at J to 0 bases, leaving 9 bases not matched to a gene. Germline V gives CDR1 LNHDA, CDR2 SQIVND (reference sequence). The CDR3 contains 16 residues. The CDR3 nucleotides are TGTGCCAGCCACAGGGGACAGGGTCTAGCCAAAAACATTCAGTACTTC. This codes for CASHRGQGLAKNIQYF. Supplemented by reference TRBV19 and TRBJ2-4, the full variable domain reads DGGITQSPKYLFRKEGQNVTLSCEQNLNHDAMYWYRQDPGQGLRLIYYSQIVNDFQKGDIAEGYSVSREKKESFPLTVTSAQKNPTAFYLCASHRGQGLAKNIQYFGAGTRLSVL.

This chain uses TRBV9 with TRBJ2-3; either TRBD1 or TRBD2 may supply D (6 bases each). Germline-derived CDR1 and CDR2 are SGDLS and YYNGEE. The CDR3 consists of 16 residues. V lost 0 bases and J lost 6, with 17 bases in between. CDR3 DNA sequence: TGTGCCAGCAGCGTAGATCCGGGGGCCTCTACGGATACGCAGTATTTT. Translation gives CASSVDPGASTDTQYF.

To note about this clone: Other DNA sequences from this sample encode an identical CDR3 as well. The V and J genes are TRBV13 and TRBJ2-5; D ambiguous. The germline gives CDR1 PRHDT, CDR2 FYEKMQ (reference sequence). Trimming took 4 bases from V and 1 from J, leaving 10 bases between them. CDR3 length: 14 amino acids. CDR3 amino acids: CASSSDGPQETQYF. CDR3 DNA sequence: TGTGCCAGCAGCTCAGATGGACCCCAAGAGACCCAGTACTTC. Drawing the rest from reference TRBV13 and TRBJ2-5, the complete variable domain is AAGVIQSPRHLIKEKRETATLKCYPIPRHDTVYWYQQGPGQDPQFLISFYEKMQSDKGSIPDRFSAQQFSDYHSELNMSSLELGDSALYFCASSSDGPQETQYFGPGTRLLVL.

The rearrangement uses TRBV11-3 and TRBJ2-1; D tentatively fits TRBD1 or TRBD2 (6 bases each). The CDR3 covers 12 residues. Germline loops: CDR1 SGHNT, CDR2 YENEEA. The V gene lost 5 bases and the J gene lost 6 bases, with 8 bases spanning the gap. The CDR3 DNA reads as TGTGCCAGCAGCCCGGGGGCCAATGAGCAGTTCTTC. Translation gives CASSPGANEQFF.

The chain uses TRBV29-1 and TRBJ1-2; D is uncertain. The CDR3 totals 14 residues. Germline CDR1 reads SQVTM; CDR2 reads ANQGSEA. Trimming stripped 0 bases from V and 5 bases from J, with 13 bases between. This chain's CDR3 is CSVEDPAGGYGYTF. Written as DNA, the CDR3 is TGCAGCGTTGAAGATCCGGCCGGCGGTTATGGCTACACCTTC.

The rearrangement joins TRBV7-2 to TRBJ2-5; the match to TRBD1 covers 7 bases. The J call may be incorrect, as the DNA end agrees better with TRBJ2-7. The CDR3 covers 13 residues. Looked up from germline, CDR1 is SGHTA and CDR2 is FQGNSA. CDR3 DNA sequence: TGTGCCAGCAGCCCCAGGGGGTACTACGAGCAGTACTTC. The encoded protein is CASSPRGYYEQYF.

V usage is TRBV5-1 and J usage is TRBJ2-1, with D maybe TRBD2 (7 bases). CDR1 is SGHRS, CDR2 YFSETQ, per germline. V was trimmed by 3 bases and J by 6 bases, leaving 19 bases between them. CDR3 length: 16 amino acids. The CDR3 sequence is CASSSEGGGLFNEQFF. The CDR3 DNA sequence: TGCGCCAGCAGCTCGGAGGGCGGGGGCCTTTTCAATGAGCAGTTCTTC.

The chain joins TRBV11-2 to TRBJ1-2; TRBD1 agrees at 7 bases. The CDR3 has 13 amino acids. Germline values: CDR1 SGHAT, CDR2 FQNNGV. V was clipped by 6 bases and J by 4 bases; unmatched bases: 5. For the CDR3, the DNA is TGTGCCAGCAGTAACAGGGGTGGCTATGGCTACACCTTC. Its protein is CASSNRGGYGYTF.

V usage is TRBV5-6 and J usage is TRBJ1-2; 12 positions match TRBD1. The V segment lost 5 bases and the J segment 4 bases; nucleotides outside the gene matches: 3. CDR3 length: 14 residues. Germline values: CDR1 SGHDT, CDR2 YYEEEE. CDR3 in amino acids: CASRGQGATYGYTF. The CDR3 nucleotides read TGTGCCAGCAGGGGACAGGGGGCGACCTATGGCTACACCTTC.

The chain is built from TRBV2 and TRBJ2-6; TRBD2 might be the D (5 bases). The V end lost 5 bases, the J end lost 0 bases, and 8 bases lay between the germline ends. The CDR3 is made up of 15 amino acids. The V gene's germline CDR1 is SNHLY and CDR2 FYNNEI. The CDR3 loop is CASSWTFSGANVLTF. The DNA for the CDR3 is TGTGCCAGCAGTTGGACTTTCTCTGGGGCCAACGTCCTGACTTTC.

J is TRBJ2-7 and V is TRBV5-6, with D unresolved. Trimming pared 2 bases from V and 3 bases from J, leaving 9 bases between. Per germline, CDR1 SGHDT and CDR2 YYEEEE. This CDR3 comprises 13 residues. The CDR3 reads CASSFNRFYEQYF. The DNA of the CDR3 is TGTGCCAGCAGCTTTAACCGTTTCTACGAGCAGTACTTC.

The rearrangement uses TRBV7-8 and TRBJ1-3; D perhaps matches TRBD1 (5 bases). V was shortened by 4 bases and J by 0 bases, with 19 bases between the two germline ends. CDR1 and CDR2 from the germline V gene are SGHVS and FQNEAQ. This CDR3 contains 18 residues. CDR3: CASSWRDRVTSSGNTIYF. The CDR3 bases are TGTGCCAGCAGCTGGCGGGACCGAGTTACAAGCTCTGGAAACACCATATATTTT.

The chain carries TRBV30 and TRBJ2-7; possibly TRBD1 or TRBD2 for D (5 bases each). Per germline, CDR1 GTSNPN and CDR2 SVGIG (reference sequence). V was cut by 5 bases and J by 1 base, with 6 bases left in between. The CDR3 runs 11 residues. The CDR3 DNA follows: TGTGCCTGGGGGGGTTCCTACGAGCAGTACTTC. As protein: CAWGGSYEQYF.

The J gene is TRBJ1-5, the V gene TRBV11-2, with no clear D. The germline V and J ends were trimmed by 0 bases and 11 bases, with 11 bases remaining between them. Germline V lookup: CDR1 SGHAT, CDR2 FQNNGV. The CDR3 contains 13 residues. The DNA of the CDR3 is TGTGCCAGCAGCTTAGATCCCCCGGGGACCCAGCATTTT. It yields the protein CASSLDPPGTQHF. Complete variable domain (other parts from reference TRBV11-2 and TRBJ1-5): EAGVAQSPRYKIIEKRQSVAFWCNPISGHATLYWYQQILGQGPKLLIQFQNNGVVDDSQLPKDRFSAERLKGVDSTLKIQPAKLEDSAVYLCASSLDPPGTQHFGDGTRLSIL.

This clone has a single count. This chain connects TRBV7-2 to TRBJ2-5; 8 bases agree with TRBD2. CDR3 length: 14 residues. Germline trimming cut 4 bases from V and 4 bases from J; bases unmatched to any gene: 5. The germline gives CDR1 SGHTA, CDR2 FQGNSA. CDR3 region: CASSSGTRSETQYF. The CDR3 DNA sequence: TGTGCCAGCAGCTCCGGGACTAGATCAGAGACCCAGTACTTC.

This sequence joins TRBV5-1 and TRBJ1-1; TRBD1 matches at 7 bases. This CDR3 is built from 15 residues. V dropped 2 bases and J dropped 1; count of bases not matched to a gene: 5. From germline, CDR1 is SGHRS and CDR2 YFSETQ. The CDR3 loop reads CASSLIRGWNTEAFF. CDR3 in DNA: TGCGCCAGCAGCTTAATCAGGGGGTGGAACACTGAAGCTTTCTTT.

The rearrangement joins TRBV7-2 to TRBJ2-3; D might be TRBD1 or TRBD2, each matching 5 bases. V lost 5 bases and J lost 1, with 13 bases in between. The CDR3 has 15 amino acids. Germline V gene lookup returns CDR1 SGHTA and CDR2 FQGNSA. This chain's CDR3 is CASSPEGKGTDTQYF. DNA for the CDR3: TGTGCCAGCAGCCCCGAGGGGAAGGGCACAGATACGCAGTATTTT. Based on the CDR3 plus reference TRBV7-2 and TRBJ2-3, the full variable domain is GAGVSQSPSNKVTEKGKDVELRCDPISGHTALYWYRQSLGQGLEFLIYFQGNSAPDKSGLPSDRFSAERTGGSVSTLTIQRTQQEDSAVYLCASSPEGKGTDTQYFGPGTRLTVL.

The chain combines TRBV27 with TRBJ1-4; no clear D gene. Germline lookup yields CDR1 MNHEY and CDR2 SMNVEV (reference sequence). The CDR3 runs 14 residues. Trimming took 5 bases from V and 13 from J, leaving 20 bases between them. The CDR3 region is CASSLNSPFFGLFF. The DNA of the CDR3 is TGTGCCAGCAGTCTTAATTCGCCCTTTTTTGGACTGTTTTTT.

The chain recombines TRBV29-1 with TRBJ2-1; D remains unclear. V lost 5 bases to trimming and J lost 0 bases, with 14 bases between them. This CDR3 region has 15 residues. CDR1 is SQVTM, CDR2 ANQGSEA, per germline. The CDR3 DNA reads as TGCAGCGTTACTCCAACACCGGCCTCCTACAATGAGCAGTTCTTC. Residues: CSVTPTPASYNEQFF.

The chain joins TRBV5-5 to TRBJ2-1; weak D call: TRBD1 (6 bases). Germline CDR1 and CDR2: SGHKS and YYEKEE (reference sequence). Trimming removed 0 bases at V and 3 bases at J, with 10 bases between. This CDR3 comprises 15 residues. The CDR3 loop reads CASSLVGQLYNEQFF. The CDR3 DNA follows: TGTGCCAGCAGCTTGGTGGGACAACTCTACAATGAGCAGTTCTTC.

CDR3: CASSERQGAGEQFF. DNA of the CDR3: TGTGCCAGCAGCGAACGACAGGGGGCGGGTGAGCAGTTCTTC. This chain uses TRBV4-2 with TRBJ2-1; 10 positions match TRBD1. The CDR3 loop spans 14 amino acids. V was clipped by 5 bases and J by 9 bases; unmatched bases: 7. The germline gives CDR1 LGHNA, CDR2 YNFKEQ.

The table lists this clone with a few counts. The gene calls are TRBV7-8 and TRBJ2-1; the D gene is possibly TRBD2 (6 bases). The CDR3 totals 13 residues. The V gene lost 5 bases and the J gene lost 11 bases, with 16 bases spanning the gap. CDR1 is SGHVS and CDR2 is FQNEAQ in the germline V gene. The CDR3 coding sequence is TGTGCCAGCAGCCGGGGCCGGGGGTTTCAGCAGTTCTTC. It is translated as CASSRGRGFQQFF.

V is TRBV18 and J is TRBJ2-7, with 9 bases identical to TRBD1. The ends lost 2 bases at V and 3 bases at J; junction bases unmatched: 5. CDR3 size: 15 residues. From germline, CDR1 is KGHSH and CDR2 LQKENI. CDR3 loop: CASSPTRDRDYEQYF. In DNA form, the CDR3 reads TGTGCCAGCTCACCAACACGGGACAGGGACTACGAGCAGTACTTC. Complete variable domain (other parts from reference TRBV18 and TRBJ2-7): NAGVMQNPRHLVRRRGQEARLRCSPMKGHSHVYWYRQLPEEGLKFMVYLQKENIIDESGMPKERFSAEFPKEGPSILRIQQVVRGDSAAYFCASSPTRDRDYEQYFGPGTRLTVT.

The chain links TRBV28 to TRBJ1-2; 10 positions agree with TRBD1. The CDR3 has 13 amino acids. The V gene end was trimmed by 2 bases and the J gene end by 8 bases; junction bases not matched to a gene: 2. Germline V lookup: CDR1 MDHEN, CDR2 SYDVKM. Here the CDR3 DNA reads TGTGCCAGCAGTTTAGGACAGGGGGAAGGCTACACCTTC. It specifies CASSLGQGEGYTF.

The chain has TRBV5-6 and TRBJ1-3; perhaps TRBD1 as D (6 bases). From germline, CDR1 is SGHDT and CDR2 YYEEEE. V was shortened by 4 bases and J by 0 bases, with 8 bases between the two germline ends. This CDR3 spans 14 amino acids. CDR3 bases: TGTGCCAGCAGCCGGGACATCTCTGGAAACACCATATATTTT. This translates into CASSRDISGNTIYF.

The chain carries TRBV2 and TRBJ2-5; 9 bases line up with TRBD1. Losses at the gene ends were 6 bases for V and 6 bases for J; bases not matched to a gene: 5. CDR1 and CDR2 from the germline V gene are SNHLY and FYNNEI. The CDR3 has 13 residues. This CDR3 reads CASSPGQGKTQYF. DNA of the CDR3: TGTGCCAGCAGCCCGGGACAGGGAAAGACCCAGTACTTC.

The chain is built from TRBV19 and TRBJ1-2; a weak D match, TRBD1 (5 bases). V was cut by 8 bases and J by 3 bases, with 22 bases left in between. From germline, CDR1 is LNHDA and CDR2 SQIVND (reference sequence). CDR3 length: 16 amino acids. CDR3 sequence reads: CASSSNRDLEYYGYTF. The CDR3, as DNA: TGTGCCAGTTCCTCGAACCGGGACCTTGAATACTATGGCTACACCTTC.

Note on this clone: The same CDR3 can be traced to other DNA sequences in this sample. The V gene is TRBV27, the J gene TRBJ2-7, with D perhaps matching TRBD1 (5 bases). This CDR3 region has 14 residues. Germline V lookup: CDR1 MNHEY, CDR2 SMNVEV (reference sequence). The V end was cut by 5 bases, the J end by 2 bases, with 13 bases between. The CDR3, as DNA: TGTGCCAGCAGTCCGTCATTGGGGCCCTACGAGCAGTACTTC. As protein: CASSPSLGPYEQYF.